This entry lists 6 T cell receptor beta chains sequenced from one sample in a study of CD8+ T cells in alopecia areata. Stated treatment: oral pan-JAK inhibitor, 5-10 mg twice daily. cDNA prepared by RNA extraction and subsequent reverse transcription served as the template for sequencing. Libraries were prepared by immunoSEQ multiplex PCR; TCRdb keeps only in-frame clonotypes and omits some of them. The repertoire holds about 190,000 clones, with around 56% as singletons. The sequences come from CD4+ T cells sorted from blood, collected at week 4, from a patient treated with tofacitinib. The receptors were gathered from a human donor with alopecia areata.

The gene calls are TRBV7-3 and TRBJ2-2; D gene ambiguous. Germline assignment: CDR1 SGHTA and CDR2 FQGTGA. V shed 1 base and J shed 5 bases, with 5 bases lying between them. The CDR3 sequence is 13 residues long. CDR3 nucleotide sequence: TGTGCCAGCAGCTTAAATCCGACCGGGGAGCTGTTTTTT. Protein: CASSLNPTGELFF.

This clone turned up a few times. This sequence joins TRBV29-1 and TRBJ1-2, with a weak D call TRBD1 (6 bases). This CDR3 contains 14 residues. The V gene lost 6 bases and the J gene lost 3 bases, with 17 bases spanning the gap. CDR1 and CDR2 from the germline V gene are SQVTM and ANQGSEA. The CDR3 coding sequence is TGCAGCGTGCCTAGAACGAGACAGGACTATGGCTACACCTTC. Protein sequence: CSVPRTRQDYGYTF.

This clone has only a few counts. The CDR3 region has the DNA TGTGCCAGCAGCTTAGAGCTCAATGAGCAGTTCTTC. Translation: CASSLELNEQFF. J is TRBJ2-1 and V is TRBV11-3, with D unresolved. CDR3 length: 12 amino acids. V was clipped by 0 bases and J by 6 bases, with 3 bases between them. Germline V gene data show CDR1 as SGHNT and CDR2 as YENEEA.

V gene TRBV29-1 combines with J gene TRBJ1-5; no clear D. Germline CDR1 reads SQVTM; CDR2 reads ANQGSEA. The CDR3 is 14 amino acids. Trimming took off 4 bases at V and 3 bases at J, with 13 bases between the two ends. CDR3 sequence reads: CSVALADANQPQHF. The CDR3 DNA sequence: TGCAGCGTTGCTTTGGCGGACGCCAATCAGCCCCAGCATTTT.

The chain carries TRBV4-3 and TRBJ1-4; D is uncertain. The CDR3 covers 15 residues. Deletions cut 3 bases from V and 8 bases from J, with 16 bases between. The germline V gene encodes CDR1 LGHNA and CDR2 YSLEER. The CDR3 sequence is CASSQRALAGEKLFF. As DNA, the CDR3 is TGCGCCAGCAGCCAGAGGGCCCTGGCGGGAGAAAAACTGTTTTTT.

CDR3 sequence (DNA): TGTGCCAGCAGTTCGGACCTCACAGATACGCAGTATTTT. It yields the protein CASSSDLTDTQYF. The chain has TRBV6-5 and TRBJ2-3; D ambiguous. This CDR3 is built from 13 residues. Germline V gene sequence: CDR1 MNHEY, CDR2 SVGAGI. Trimming pared 4 bases from V and 2 bases from J, leaving 7 bases between.